Listed here are 10 T cell receptor beta chains from one sample, sequenced in a study of shared clonotypes between healthy human individuals. Here immunoSEQ multiplex PCR was the method, and the copy in TCRdb shows in-frame clones only, minus some. The repertoire holds some 470,000 clones, over 65% seen once, with 10% to 15% in the top ten. The sequencing sample was made of PBMCs. These receptors all come from a woman in her 40s in good health. Some clones in this sample may be carry-over from other donors' samples.

The chain recombines TRBV7-2 with TRBJ2-7, with 10 bases fitting TRBD1. V gave up 3 bases and J gave up 2 bases; unmatched junction bases: 4. The CDR3 sequence is 15 residues long. The V gene's germline CDR1 is SGHTA and CDR2 FQGNSA. CDR3 coding DNA: TGTGCCAGCAGCTTGAGGACAGGGGGGACCTACGAGCAGTACTTC. This gives the protein CASSLRTGGTYEQYF.

The rearrangement joins TRBV30 to TRBJ2-7; TRBD1 agrees at 8 bases. Germline values: CDR1 GTSNPN, CDR2 SVGIG (reference sequence). The CDR3 sequence is 15 residues long. The ends lost 5 bases at V and 4 bases at J; junction bases unmatched: 13. CDR3 coding DNA: TGTGCCTGGGCAAAGGGCTTACAGGGGGGATACGAGCAGTACTTC. It codes for CAWAKGLQGGYEQYF.

The chain recombines TRBV11-2 with TRBJ2-1; the D gene is possibly TRBD1 (6 bases). The CDR3 extends over 11 amino acids. V lost 5 bases and J lost 10, with 9 bases in between. Germline-derived CDR1 and CDR2 are SGHAT and FQNNGV. The CDR3 nucleotides read TGTGCCAGCAGCCTAAGGGGGGAGCAGTTCTTC. Amino acids: CASSLRGEQFF.

This chain connects TRBV2 to TRBJ2-1, with 10 bases fitting TRBD2. CDR1 is SNHLY, CDR2 FYNNEI, per germline. This CDR3 region has 15 residues. Trimming at V came to 4 bases and at J to 7 bases, leaving 7 bases not matched to a gene. CDR3: CASSAWTSGVNEQFF. The CDR3 nucleotides read TGTGCCAGCAGTGCCTGGACTAGCGGAGTAAATGAGCAGTTCTTC.

The genes are TRBV9 and TRBJ2-7; D is uncertain. V was trimmed by 0 bases and J by 3 bases, leaving 13 bases between them. This CDR3 is built from 15 residues. Germline loops: CDR1 SGDLS, CDR2 YYNGEE. The CDR3 coding sequence is TGTGCCAGCAGCGTAGCTGGAGACGGATACTACGAGCAGTACTTC. It yields the protein CASSVAGDGYYEQYF.

The chain couples TRBV10-3 to TRBJ1-4; the D gene is possibly TRBD1 (6 bases). V shed 7 bases and J shed 3 bases, with 9 bases lying between them. This CDR3 has 13 amino acids. Germline V gene sequence: CDR1 ENHRY, CDR2 SYGVKD. CDR3 DNA sequence: TGTGCCATCAAGGGGACACCTAATGAAAAACTGTTTTTT. It codes for CAIKGTPNEKLFF.

This clone was counted at least ten times. An end of the junction differs from the germline gene, which may be a read error. This CDR3 is also generated by other DNA sequences in the sample. The chain combines TRBV4-1 with TRBJ2-1; TRBD2 matches 12 bases. The CDR3 runs 16 residues. The germline V gene encodes CDR1 MGHRA and CDR2 YSYEKL. Here the CDR3 reads CASSLSTSGSYNEQFF. CDR3 nucleotides: TGTGCCAGCAGCCTCTCGACTAGCGGGAGCTACAATGAGCAGTTCTTC.

The genes are TRBV4-1 and TRBJ2-3, with TRBD2 identical over 8 bases. Trimming took 1 base from V and 3 from J; bases not matched to a gene: 6. Looked up from germline, CDR1 is MGHRA and CDR2 is YSYEKL. There are 16 residues in the CDR3. CDR3 protein: CASSQGTLAVTDTQYF. In DNA form, the CDR3 reads TGCGCCAGCAGCCAAGGGACACTAGCGGTAACAGATACGCAGTATTTT.

The chain uses TRBV28 and TRBJ1-2, with 8 bases identical to TRBD1. Germline V gene sequence: CDR1 MDHEN, CDR2 SYDVKM. The V segment lost 7 bases and the J segment 4 bases; nucleotides outside the gene matches: 14. There are 16 residues in the CDR3. CDR3 bases: TGTGCCAGCACTACCCTGGACAGGGTTCGAAGCTATGGCTACACCTTC. It yields the protein CASTTLDRVRSYGYTF.

The chain has TRBV6-6 and TRBJ2-7; 10 nucleotides line up with TRBD1. Germline V lookup: CDR1 MNHNY, CDR2 SVGAGI (reference sequence). The trim removed 5 bases at V and 3 bases at J, leaving 7 bases unmatched. The CDR3 runs to 15 residues. This CDR3 is CASSPRDRGHYEQYF. The CDR3 bases are TGTGCCAGCAGTCCCCGGGACAGGGGTCACTACGAGCAGTACTTC.